This T cell receptor beta chain emerged from a study of human T cells and chemical hapten exposure. Overall study results and limits: A positive correlation with patch test score was shown by PT1 expanded TCR counts. TCRs above 1 in 1000 frequency stayed constant with DPC sensitization.

Single cDNA molecules in the library carried unique molecular identifiers attached during preparation. TCRdb ran MiXCR on the RACE reads and lists one entry per CDR3 protein. The sample shows fewer than 45,000 distinct CDR3 sequences, more than 3% of them seen only once. V dropped 5 bases and J dropped 6; count of bases not matched to a gene: 7. CDR3 length: 15 amino acids. The germline CDR1 and CDR2 sequences are MDHEN and SYDVKM. This clonotype was seen at least ten times. Its antigen is not identified. Time point given: patch test 1, 2 weeks after DPC sensitization. Treatment of the sample: therapeutic diphenylcyclopropenone sensitization with weekly scalp DPC. Unseparated into fractions, whole blood served as the source from which total RNA was extracted.

The chain employs TRBV28 and TRBJ1-6, with 7 bases matching TRBD1. This receptor was obtained from a man aged 45-65 years with alopecia areata. Some clones in this sample may be carry-over from other donors' samples. Sequencing was performed on whole blood, taken in connection with sensitization to the hapten diphenylcyclopropenone (DPC). Written as DNA, the CDR3 is TGTGCCAGCAGTGGTGACGGGACAGTTAATTCACCCCTCCACTTT. Protein sequence: CASSGDGTVNSPLHF.